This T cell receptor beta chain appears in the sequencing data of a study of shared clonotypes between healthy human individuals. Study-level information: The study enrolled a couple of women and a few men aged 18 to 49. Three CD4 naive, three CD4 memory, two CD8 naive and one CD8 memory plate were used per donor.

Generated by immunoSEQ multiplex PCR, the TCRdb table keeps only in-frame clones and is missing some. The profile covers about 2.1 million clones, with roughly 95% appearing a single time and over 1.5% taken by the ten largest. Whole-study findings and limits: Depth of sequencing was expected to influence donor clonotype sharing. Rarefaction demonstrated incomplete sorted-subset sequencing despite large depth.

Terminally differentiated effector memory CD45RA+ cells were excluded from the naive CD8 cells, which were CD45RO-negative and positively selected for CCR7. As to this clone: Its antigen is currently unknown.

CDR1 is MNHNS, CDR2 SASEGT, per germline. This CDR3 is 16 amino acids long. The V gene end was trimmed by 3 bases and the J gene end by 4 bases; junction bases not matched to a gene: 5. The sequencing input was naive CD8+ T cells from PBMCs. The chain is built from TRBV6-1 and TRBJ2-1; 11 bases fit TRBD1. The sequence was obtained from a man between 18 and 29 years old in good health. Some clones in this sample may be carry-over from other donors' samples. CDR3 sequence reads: CASSDGWDRGYNEQFF. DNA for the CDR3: TGTGCCAGCAGTGATGGTTGGGACAGGGGGTACAATGAGCAGTTCTTC.